This record concerns one TCR beta chain sequence. The CDR3 totals 17 residues. Trimming cost V 0 bases and J 1 base, with 15 bases left between them. CDR1 is MDHEN, CDR2 SYDVKM, per germline. TCRdb called the RT-PCR reads again in MiXCR, with one record for every CDR3 protein. This sample has hundreds of thousands of distinct CDR3 sequences; 16% occur once, and the top ten carry 7% to 7.5%. This sample was taken from a study of patients and donors after allogeneic stem cell transplantation. The clonotype originates from a human donor who was either an allogeneic HSCT recipient or a stem cell or donor lymphocyte infusion donor (not recorded which). It is not recorded whose cells these are; they may come from a transplant donor. The sequenced sample consisted of blood, either unsorted or a sorted T cell fraction (not recorded which). The V gene is TRBV28, the J gene TRBJ1-1, with D possibly being TRBD1 (5 bases). CDR3 sequence: CASSLWWDPRGNTEAFF. The CDR3 DNA sequence: TGTGCCAGCAGTTTATGGTGGGACCCCCGAGGGAACACTGAAGCTTTCTTT.